The T cell receptor beta chain under discussion was sequenced for a study of beta chain features in type 1 diabetes. Notes on the study in general: A moderate, significant TCRB CDR3 shortening appeared in type 1 diabetes across four CD4+ subsets.

This clone was picked up a small number of times. The antigen is unknown. The authors reverse transcribed all of the isolated RNA, so sequencing captured expressed TCRB transcripts. Some clones are missing from TCRdb's copy, which holds only in-frame ones; the method was immunoSEQ multiplex PCR. The table has a few hundred thousand clones, roughly 9.8% seen once. One heparinised draw of blood, averaging roughly 120 mL, came from each donor. All of the sorted populations showed purity greater than 95%. This CDR3 is built from 15 residues. In germline, CDR1 is SGHTA, CDR2 FQGNSA. V gave up 1 base and J gave up 0 bases, with 7 bases separating them.

This receptor was obtained from a man in his thirties or forties with type 1 diabetes. The source material was central memory CD4+ T cells from blood. The chain joins TRBV7-2 to TRBJ2-1; the D is unclear. CDR3 region: CASSLVGLSYNEQFF. CDR3 DNA sequence: TGTGCCAGCAGCTTAGTCGGCCTCTCCTACAATGAGCAGTTCTTC.